This T cell receptor (beta chain) appears in the sequencing data of a study of control samples from healthy donors and cancer patients. This CDR3 contains 14 residues. Looked up from germline, CDR1 is MNHNY and CDR2 is SVGAGI (reference sequence). Trimming shortened V by 9 bases and J by 2 bases, and 16 bases separated the two germline ends. Profiling relied on immunoSEQ multiplex PCR, and the TCRdb table lists in-frame clones only, not all of them. In all, the sample yields about 200,000 clones. The specimen was blood. This receptor was obtained from a woman aged 25-40 years in good health. The gene calls are TRBV6-6 and TRBJ2-5; D is uncertain. The DNA for the CDR3 is TGTGCCAGTATCGACCGCTACATACAAGAGACCCAGTACTTC. Its translation is CASIDRYIQETQYF.